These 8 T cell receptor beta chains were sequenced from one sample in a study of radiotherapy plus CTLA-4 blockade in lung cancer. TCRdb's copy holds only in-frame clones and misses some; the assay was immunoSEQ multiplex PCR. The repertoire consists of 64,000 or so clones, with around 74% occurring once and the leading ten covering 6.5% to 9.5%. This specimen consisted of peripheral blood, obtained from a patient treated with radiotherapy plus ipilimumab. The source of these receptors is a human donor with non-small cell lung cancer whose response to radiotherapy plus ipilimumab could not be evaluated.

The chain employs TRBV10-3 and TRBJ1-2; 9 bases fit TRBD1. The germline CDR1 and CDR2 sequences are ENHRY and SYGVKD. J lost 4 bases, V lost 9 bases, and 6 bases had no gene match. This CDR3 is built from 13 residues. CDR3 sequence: CAIGQGIIYGYTF. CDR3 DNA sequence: TGTGCCATAGGACAGGGGATAATCTATGGCTACACCTTC.

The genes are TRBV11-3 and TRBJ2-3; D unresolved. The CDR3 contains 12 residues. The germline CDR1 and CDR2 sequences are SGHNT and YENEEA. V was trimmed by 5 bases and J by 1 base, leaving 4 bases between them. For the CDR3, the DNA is TGTGCCAGCAGCACAGGCACAGATACGCAGTATTTT. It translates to CASSTGTDTQYF.

The CDR3 sequence: CASSVLVGLELFF. The CDR3 region has the DNA TGCGCCAGCAGCGTACTAGTCGGATTGGAGCTGTTTTTT. The genes are TRBV5-1 and TRBJ2-2; TRBD2 is a possible D gene (5 bases). The CDR3 spans 13 residues. V lost 4 bases and J 10 bases, leaving 14 bases between the germline ends. Per the germline V gene, CDR1 is SGHRS and CDR2 is YFSETQ.

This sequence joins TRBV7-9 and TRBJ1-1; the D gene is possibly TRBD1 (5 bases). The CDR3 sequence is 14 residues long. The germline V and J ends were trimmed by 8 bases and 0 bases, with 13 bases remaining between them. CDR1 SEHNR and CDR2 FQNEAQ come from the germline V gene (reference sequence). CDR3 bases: TGTGCCAGCTCCCTTAAGACAGTGAACACTGAAGCTTTCTTT. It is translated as CASSLKTVNTEAFF.

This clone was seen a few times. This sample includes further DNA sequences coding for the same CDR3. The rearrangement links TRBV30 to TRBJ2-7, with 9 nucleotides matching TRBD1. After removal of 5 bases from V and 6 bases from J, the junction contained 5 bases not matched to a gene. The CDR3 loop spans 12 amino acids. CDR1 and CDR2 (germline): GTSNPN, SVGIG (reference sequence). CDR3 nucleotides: TGTGCCTGGGGACAGGGGACGGTCGAGCAGTACTTC. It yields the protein CAWGQGTVEQYF. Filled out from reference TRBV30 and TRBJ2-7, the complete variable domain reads SQTIHQWPATLVQPVGSPLSLECTVEGTSNPNLYWYRQAAGRGLQLLFYSVGIGQISSEVPQNLSASRPQDRQFILSSKKLLLSDSGFYLCAWGQGTVEQYFGPGTRLTVT.

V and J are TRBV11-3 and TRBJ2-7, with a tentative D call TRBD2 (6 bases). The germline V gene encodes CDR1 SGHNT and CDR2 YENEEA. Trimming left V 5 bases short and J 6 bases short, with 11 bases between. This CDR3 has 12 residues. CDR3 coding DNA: TGTGCCAGCAGCCTGGAGGAGGGCGAGCAGTACTTC. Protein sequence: CASSLEEGEQYF.

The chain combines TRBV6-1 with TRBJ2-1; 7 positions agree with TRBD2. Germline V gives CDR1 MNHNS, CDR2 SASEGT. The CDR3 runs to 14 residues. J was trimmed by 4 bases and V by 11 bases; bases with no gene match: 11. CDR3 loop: CACALASGYNEQFF. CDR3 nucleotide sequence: TGTGCCTGTGCATTGGCTAGCGGATACAATGAGCAGTTCTTC.

Here the CDR3 reads CAGRGVRTHTDTQYF. For the CDR3, the DNA is TGTGCCGGTCGTGGGGTGAGGACACACACAGATACGCAGTATTTT. The chain is built from TRBV6-1 and TRBJ2-3, with D possibly being TRBD1 (5 bases). V gave up 11 bases and J gave up 2 bases, with 20 bases separating them. This CDR3 spans 15 amino acids. Germline V gene sequence: CDR1 MNHNS, CDR2 SASEGT.